The clone carrying this TCR beta chain has at least ten counts. cDNA was made by 5'RACE with 10-nucleotide random UMIs. MiXCR, applied by TCRdb to the 5' RACE reads, yields one record per CDR3 protein. The sample carries about 50,000 distinct CDR3 sequences, about 15% recorded once. Volunteers from a blood bank in Maryland, USA, made up the healthy controls. For the unsorted libraries, 2 million PBMCs stored at -80 C served as input. This specimen comes from a study of neurological immune-mediated disorders. The V end lost 2 bases, the J end lost 7 bases, and 5 bases lay between the germline ends. Germline values: CDR1 ENHRY, CDR2 SYGVKD. This CDR3 comprises 11 residues.

The TCR comes from a man in his 60s in good health. The specimen was PBMCs. The chain recombines TRBV10-3 with TRBJ1-1, with D perhaps matching TRBD1 (5 bases). CDR3 nucleotide sequence: TGTGCCATCAGTGAGCAGGGTGAAGCTTTCTTT. Translation gives CAISEQGEAFF.